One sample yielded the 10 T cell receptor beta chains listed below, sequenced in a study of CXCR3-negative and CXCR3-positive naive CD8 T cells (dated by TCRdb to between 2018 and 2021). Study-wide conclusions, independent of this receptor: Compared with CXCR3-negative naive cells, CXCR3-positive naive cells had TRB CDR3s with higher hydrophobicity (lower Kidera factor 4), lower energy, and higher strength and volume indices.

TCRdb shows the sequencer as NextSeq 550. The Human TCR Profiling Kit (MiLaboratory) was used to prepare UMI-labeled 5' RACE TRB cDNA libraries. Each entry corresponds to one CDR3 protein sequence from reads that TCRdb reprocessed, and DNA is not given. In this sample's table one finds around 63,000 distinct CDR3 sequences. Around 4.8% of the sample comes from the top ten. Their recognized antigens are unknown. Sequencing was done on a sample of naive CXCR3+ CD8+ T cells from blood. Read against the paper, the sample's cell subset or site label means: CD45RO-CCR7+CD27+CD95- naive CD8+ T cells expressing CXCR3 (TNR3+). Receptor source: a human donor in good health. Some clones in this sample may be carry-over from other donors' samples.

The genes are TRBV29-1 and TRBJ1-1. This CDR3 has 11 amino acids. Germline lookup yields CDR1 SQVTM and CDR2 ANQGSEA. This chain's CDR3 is CSVFRNTEAFF.

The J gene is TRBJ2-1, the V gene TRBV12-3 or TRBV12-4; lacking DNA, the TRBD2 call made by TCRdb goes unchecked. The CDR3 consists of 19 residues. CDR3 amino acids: CASSSMTEFGGPRHNEQFF.

CDR3 region: CASSLRGPYGYTF. The chain links TRBV12-3 or TRBV12-4 to TRBJ1-2; as DNA is missing, the TRBD1 call by TCRdb cannot be tested. CDR3 length: 13 amino acids.

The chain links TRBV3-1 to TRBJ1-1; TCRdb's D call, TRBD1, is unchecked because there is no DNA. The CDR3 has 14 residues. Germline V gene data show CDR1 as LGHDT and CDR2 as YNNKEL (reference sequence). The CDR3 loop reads CASSQPPANTEAFF.

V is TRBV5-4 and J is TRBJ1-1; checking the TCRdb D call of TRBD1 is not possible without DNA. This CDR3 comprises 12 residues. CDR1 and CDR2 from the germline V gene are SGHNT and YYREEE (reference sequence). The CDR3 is CASSPQGTEAFF. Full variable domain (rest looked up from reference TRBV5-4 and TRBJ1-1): ETGVTQSPTHLIKTRGQQVTLRCSSQSGHNTVSWYQQALGQGPQFIFQYYREEENGRGNFPPRFSGLQFPNYSSELNVNALELDDSALYLCASSPQGTEAFFGQGTRLTVV.

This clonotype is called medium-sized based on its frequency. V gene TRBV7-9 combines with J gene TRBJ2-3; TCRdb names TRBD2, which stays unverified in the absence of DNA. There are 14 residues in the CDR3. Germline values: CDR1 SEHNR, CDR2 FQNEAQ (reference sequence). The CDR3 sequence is CASSPRGSTDTQYF.

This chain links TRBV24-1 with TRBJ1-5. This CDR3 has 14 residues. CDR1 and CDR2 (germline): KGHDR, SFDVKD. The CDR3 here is CATSDFSGYQPQHF.

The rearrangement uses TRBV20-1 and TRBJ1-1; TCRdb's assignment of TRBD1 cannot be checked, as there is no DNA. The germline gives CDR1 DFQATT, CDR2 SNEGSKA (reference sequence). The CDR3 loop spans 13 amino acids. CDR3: CSASDGGNTEAFF.

The CDR3 loop reads CASEVETGAYEQYF. The chain is built from TRBV6-2 or TRBV6-3 and TRBJ2-7; TCRdb calls TRBD1, which cannot be checked without DNA. Germline CDR1 is MNHEY and CDR2 is SVGEGT. There are 14 residues in the CDR3.

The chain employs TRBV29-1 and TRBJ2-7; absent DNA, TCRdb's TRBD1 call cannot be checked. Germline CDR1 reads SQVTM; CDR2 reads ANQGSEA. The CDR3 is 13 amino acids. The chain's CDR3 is CSVMTGGAYEQYF.